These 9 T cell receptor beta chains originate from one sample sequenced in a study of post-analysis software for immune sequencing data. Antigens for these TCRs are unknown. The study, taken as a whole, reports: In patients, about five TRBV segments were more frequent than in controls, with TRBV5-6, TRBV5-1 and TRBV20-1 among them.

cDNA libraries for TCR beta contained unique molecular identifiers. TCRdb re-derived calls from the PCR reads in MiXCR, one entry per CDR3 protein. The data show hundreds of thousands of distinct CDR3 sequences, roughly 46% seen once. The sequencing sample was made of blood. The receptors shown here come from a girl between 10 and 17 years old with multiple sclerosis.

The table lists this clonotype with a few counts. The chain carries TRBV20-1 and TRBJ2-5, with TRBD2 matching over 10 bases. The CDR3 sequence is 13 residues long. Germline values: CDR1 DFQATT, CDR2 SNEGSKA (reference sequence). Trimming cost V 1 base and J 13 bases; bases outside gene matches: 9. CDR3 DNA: TGCAGTGCTAGAGGACTAGCGGGTAACGAGCGGTACTTC. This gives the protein CSARGLAGNERYF.

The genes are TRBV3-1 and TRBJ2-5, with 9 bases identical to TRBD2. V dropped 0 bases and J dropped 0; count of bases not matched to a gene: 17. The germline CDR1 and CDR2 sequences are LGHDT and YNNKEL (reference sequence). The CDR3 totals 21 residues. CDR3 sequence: CASSQDRETSGSPWYQETQYF. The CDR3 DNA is TGTGCCAGCAGCCAAGACCGGGAGACTAGCGGTTCGCCCTGGTACCAAGAGACCCAGTACTTC.

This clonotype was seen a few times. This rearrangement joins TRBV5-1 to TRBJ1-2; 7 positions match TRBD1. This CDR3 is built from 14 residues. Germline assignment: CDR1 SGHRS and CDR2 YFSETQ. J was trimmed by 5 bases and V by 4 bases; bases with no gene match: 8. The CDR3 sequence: CASSATGTAYGYTF. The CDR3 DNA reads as TGCGCCAGCAGCGCCACCGGGACAGCGTATGGCTACACCTTC.

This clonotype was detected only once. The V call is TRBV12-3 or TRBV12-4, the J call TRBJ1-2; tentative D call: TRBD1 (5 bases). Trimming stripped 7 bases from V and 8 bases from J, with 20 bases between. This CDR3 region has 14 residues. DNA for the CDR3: TGTGCCAGCACCCTTAGGACACAGACAGCGGGCTACACCTTC. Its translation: CASTLRTQTAGYTF.

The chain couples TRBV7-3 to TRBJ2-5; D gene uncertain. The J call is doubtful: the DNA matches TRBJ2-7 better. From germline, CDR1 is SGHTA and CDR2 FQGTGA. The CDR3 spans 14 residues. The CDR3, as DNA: TGTGCCAGCAGCTTAACGCCGTCCCCCCACGAGCAGTACTTC. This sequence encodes CASSLTPSPHEQYF.

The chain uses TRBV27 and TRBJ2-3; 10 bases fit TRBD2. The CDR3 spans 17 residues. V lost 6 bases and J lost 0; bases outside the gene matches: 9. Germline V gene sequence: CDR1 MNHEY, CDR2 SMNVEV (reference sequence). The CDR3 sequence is CASRLRLAGPSTDTQYF. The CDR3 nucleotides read TGTGCCAGCAGATTAAGACTAGCGGGCCCTAGCACAGATACGCAGTATTTT.

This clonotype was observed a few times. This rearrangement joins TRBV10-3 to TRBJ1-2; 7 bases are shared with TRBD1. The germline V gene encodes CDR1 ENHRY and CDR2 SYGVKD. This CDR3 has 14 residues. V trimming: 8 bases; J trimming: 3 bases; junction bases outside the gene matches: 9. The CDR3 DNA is TGTGCCATCGGGATTGAGGGGGCGGACTATGGCTACACCTTC. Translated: CAIGIEGADYGYTF.

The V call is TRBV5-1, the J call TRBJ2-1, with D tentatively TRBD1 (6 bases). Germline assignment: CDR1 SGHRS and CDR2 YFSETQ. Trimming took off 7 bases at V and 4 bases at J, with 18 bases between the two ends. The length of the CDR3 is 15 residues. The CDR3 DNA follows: TGCGCCAGCGATACAGGGCAGCAGAGGTACAATGAGCAGTTCTTC. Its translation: CASDTGQQRYNEQFF.

CDR3 bases: TGCGCCAGCAGCCAAGAGCAACCCCTGGAGCAGTACTTC. Translated: CASSQEQPLEQYF. The rearrangement links TRBV4-1 to TRBJ2-5; D gene uncertain. The V end lost 0 bases, the J end lost 11 bases, and 13 bases lay between the germline ends. CDR1 MGHRA and CDR2 YSYEKL come from the germline V gene. The CDR3 spans 13 residues.